This TCR beta chain was found in a study of T cell responses to AZD1222 COVID-19 vaccine. Findings and limits, study-wide: Repertoire sampling occurred only after the peak T cell response. Nearly half of unique spike-specific TCRs reportedly avoided B.1.351 and B.1.1.7 mutated regions. Clonal diversity may have been underestimated in mostly white British donors.

As for this clone: The antigen remains undetermined.

The assay was immunoSEQ multiplex PCR, and TCRdb's table has in-frame clones only and misses some. The sample contains about 78,000 clones, approximately 90% of which appear only once. V dropped 3 bases and J dropped 3 bases, with 6 bases sitting between them. The CDR3 has 13 amino acids. The germline V gene has CDR1 SGHTA and CDR2 FQGTGA. This chain uses TRBV7-3 with TRBJ2-1, with no clear D. Here the sequenced sample was peripheral blood, taken on day 0 of AZD1222 vaccination. This TCR was sampled from an adult in good health. CDR3 in DNA: TGTGCCAGCAGCTTGGGCCTCTACAATGAGCAGTTCTTC. Amino acid sequence: CASSLGLYNEQFF.